A single sample gave rise to the 17 T cell receptor beta chains below, sequenced in a study of T cells expressing NK-cell markers. Using the 5' RACE reads, TCRdb records one entry per CDR3 protein without DNA. This sample contains fewer than 550,000 distinct CDR3 sequences. Sequenced input: blood T cells: a sorted CD56 or NKG2C T cell subset, CD4+ or CD8+ T cells, or bulk PBMC T cells (not recorded which). These receptors all come from a woman in her 50s in good health.

The chain is built from TRBV24-1 and TRBJ2-2. CDR1 is KGHDR and CDR2 is SFDVKD in the germline V gene. CDR3 length equals 13 residues. The CDR3 reads CAARRQSTGELFF.

The chain couples TRBV7-2 to TRBJ2-1. The CDR3 length is 13 residues. Looked up from germline, CDR1 is SGHTA and CDR2 is FQGNSA. The CDR3 spells CASTNPTYNEQFF.

CDR3 sequence: CASGLWGSGNQPQHF. V and J are TRBV12-5 and TRBJ1-5; TCRdb's D call, TRBD1, is unchecked because there is no DNA. The germline CDR1 and CDR2 sequences are LGHNT and FRNRAP. This CDR3 spans 15 amino acids. The entire variable domain, with the rest obtained from reference TRBV12-5 and TRBJ1-5, is as follows: DARVTQTPRHKVTEMGQEVTMRCQPILGHNTVFWYRQTMMQGLELLAYFRNRAPLDDSGMPKDRFSAEMPDATLATLKIQPSEPRDSAVYFCASGLWGSGNQPQHFGDGTRLSIL.

The chain employs TRBV7-3 and TRBJ2-2. Germline CDR1 SGHTA, CDR2 FQGTGA. The CDR3 totals 14 residues. CDR3 region: CASSLISSGGELFF. Full variable domain (missing parts from reference TRBV7-3 and TRBJ2-2): GAGVSQTPSNKVTEKGKYVELRCDPISGHTALYWYRQSLGQGPEFLIYFQGTGAADDSGLPNDRFFAVRPEGSVSTLKIQRTERGDSAVYLCASSLISSGGELFFGEGSRLTVL.

This chain's CDR3 is CASSLAPGQGGGIRAFF. The chain employs TRBV7-2 and TRBJ1-1; TCRdb calls TRBD1, which cannot be checked without DNA. CDR1 and CDR2 (germline): SGHTA, FQGNSA. The CDR3 is made up of 17 amino acids.

V and J are TRBV7-2 and TRBJ2-5; TCRdb picks TRBD1, but there is no DNA to check that call. In germline, CDR1 is SGHTA, CDR2 FQGNSA. The CDR3 extends over 15 amino acids. CDR3 residues: CASSPSRGGSETQYF.

The J gene is TRBJ2-5, the V gene TRBV29-1; the TCRdb D gene call, TRBD1, has no DNA to confirm it. In germline, CDR1 is SQVTM, CDR2 ANQGSEA. The CDR3 is 13 residues long. CDR3 amino acids: CSVEGRGQETQYF.

This chain connects TRBV14 to TRBJ2-1; the D call of TRBD2 rests on TCRdb alone, since no DNA is present to check it. The CDR3 length is 16 residues. Germline CDR1 reads SGHDN; CDR2 reads FVKESK. CDR3 loop: CASSPSRLAAYNEQFF.

The J gene is TRBJ2-1, the V gene TRBV5-1; TCRdb outputs TRBD2, but without DNA this stays unchecked. The germline CDR1 and CDR2 sequences are SGHRS and YFSETQ. CDR3 length: 16 amino acids. The CDR3 protein is CASSLEVLAGGNEQFF.

The chain joins TRBV9 to TRBJ1-6. The V gene's germline CDR1 is SGDLS and CDR2 YYNGEE. The CDR3 loop spans 13 amino acids. CDR3: CASSETAYSPLHF.

The chain joins TRBV6-1 to TRBJ2-1; TCRdb picks TRBD2, but there is no DNA to check that call. Germline V CDR1 and CDR2: MNHNS, SASEGT. The CDR3 runs 15 residues. CDR3 loop: CASLASGRLSDEQFF.

The chain couples TRBV29-1 to TRBJ2-2. Per the germline V gene, CDR1 is SQVTM and CDR2 is ANQGSEA. CDR3 length: 12 amino acids. CDR3 region: CSVLRATGELFF.

The chain combines TRBV5-6 with TRBJ2-3; checking the TCRdb D call of TRBD2 is not possible without DNA. The CDR3 consists of 15 residues. Looked up from germline, CDR1 is SGHDT and CDR2 is YYEEEE. CDR3 loop: CASRMRSGGTDTQYF.

This sequence joins TRBV2 and TRBJ2-2; TCRdb's D call, TRBD1, is unchecked because there is no DNA. CDR3 length: 13 residues. From germline, CDR1 is SNHLY and CDR2 FYNNEI. The CDR3 sequence: CASSTQGAGELFF. Full variable domain (remainder filled in from reference TRBV2 and TRBJ2-2): EPEVTQTPSHQVTQMGQEVILRCVPISNHLYFYWYRQILGQKVEFLVSFYNNEISEKSEIFDDQFSVERPDGSNFTLKIRSTKLEDSAMYFCASSTQGAGELFFGEGSRLTVL.

The chain recombines TRBV11-3 with TRBJ1-1; without DNA, the TCRdb call of TRBD1 cannot be checked. CDR1 and CDR2 from the germline V gene are SGHNT and YENEEA. CDR3 length equals 14 residues. This CDR3 is CASTQGFGNTEAFF.

J is TRBJ1-1 and V is TRBV11-2. Germline CDR1 reads SGHAT; CDR2 reads FQNNGV. This CDR3 contains 12 residues. The CDR3 loop is CASSLEFGSAFF.

This rearrangement joins TRBV9 to TRBJ2-3. From germline, CDR1 is SGDLS and CDR2 YYNGEE. This CDR3 region has 14 residues. CDR3 sequence reads: CASSVVSYTDTQYF.